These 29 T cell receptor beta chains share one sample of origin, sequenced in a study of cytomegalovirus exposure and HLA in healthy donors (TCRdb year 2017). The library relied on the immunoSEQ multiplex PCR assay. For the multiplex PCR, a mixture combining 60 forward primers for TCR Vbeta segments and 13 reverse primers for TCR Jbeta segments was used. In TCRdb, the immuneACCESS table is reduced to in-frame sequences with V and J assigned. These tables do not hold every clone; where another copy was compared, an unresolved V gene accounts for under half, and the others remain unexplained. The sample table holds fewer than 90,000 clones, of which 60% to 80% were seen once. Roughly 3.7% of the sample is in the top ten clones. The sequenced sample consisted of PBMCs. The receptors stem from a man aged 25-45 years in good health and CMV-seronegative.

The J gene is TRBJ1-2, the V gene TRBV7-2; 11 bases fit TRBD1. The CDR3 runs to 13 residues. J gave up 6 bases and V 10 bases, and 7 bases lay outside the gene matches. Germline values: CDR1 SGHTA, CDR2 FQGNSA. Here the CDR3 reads CATRTGGGDGYTF. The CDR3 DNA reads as TGTGCCACAAGGACAGGGGGCGGCGATGGCTACACCTTC.

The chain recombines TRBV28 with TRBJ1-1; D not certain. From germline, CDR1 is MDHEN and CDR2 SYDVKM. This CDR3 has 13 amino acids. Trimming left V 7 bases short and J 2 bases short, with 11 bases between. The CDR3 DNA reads TGTGCCAGCACCCTGACATTTAACACTGAAGCTTTCTTT. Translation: CASTLTFNTEAFF.

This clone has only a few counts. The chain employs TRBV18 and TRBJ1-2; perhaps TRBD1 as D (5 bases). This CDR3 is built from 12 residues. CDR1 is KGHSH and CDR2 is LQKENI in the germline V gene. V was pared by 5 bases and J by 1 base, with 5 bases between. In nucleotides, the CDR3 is TGTGCCAGCTCAGACAGTAACTATGGCTACACCTTC. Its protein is CASSDSNYGYTF.

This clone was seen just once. CDR3 in amino acids: CASSPPDRVFSYEQYF. In nucleotides, the CDR3 is TGTGCCAGCTCACCACCGGACAGGGTATTCTCCTACGAGCAGTACTTC. The rearrangement links TRBV18 to TRBJ2-7; 8 bases align to TRBD1. V gave up 0 bases and J gave up 0 bases; unmatched junction bases: 4. Looked up from germline, CDR1 is KGHSH and CDR2 is LQKENI. The CDR3 length is 16 residues. Supplemented by reference TRBV18 and TRBJ2-7, the full variable domain reads NAGVMQNPRHLVRRRGQEARLRCSPMKGHSHVYWYRQLPEEGLKFMVYLQKENIIDESGMPKERFSAEFPKEGPSILRIQQVVRGDSAAYFCASSPPDRVFSYEQYFGPGTRLTVT.

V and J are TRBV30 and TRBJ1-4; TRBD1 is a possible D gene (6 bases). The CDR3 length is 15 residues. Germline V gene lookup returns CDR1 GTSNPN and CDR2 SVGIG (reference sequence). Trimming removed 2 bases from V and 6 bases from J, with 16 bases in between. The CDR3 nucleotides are TGTGCCTGGAGTTGGAGGGGGGGACAACATGAAAAACTGTTTTTT. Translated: CAWSWRGGQHEKLFF.

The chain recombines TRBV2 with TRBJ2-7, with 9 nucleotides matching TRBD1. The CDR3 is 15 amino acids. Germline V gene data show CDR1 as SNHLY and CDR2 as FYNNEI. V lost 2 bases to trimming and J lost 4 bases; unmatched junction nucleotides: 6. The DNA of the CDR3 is TGTGCCAGCAGTGAAATAAAGGGACAGGGATACGAGCAGTACTTC. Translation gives CASSEIKGQGYEQYF.

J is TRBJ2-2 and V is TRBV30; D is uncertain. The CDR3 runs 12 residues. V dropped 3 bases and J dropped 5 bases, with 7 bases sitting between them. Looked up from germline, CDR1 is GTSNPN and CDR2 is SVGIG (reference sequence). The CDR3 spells CAWSADTGELFF. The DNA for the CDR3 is TGTGCCTGGAGCGCGGATACCGGGGAGCTGTTTTTT. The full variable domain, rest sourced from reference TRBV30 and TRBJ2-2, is SQTIHQWPATLVQPVGSPLSLECTVEGTSNPNLYWYRQAAGRGLQLLFYSVGIGQISSEVPQNLSASRPQDRQFILSSKKLLLSDSGFYLCAWSADTGELFFGEGSRLTVL.

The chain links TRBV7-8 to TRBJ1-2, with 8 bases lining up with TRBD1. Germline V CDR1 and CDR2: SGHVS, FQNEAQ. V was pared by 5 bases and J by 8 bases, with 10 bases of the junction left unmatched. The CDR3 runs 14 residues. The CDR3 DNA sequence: TGTGCCAGCAGCCCAGGGGGCTGGAAAGCAGGCTACACCTTC. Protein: CASSPGGWKAGYTF.

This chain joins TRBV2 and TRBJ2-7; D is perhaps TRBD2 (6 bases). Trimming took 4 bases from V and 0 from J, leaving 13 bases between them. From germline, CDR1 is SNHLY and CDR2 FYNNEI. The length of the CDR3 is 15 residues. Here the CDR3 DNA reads TGTGCCAGCAGTGCGGCTTTAGCGGCCTCCTACGAGCAGTACTTC. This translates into CASSAALAASYEQYF.

CDR3 loop: CASSLGQGRQPQHF. DNA for the CDR3: TGTGCCAGCAGTTTAGGGCAGGGGCGGCAGCCCCAGCATTTT. The chain carries TRBV28 and TRBJ1-5, with D maybe TRBD1 (6 bases). The CDR3 length is 14 residues. Germline CDR1 MDHEN, CDR2 SYDVKM. Trimming removed 2 bases from V and 7 bases from J, with 12 bases in between.

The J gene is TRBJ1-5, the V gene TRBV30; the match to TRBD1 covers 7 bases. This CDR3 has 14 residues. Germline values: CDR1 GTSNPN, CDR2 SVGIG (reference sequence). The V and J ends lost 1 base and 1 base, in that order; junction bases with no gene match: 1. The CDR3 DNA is TGTGCCTGGAGTGCGGGACAGAGCAATCAGCCCCAGCATTTT. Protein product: CAWSAGQSNQPQHF. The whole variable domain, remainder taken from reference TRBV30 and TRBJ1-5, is SQTIHQWPATLVQPVGSPLSLECTVEGTSNPNLYWYRQAAGRGLQLLFYSVGIGQISSEVPQNLSASRPQDRQFILSSKKLLLSDSGFYLCAWSAGQSNQPQHFGDGTRLSIL.

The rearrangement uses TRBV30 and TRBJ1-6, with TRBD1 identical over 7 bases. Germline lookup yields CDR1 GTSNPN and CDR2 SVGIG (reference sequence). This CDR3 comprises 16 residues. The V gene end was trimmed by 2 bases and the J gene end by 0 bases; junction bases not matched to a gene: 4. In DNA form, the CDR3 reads TGTGCCTGGAGTCCCGGACAGGACTCCTATAATTCACCCCTCCACTTT. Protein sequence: CAWSPGQDSYNSPLHF.

CDR3 DNA sequence: TGTGCCAGCAGCTGGAGGGGTCAAGAGACCCAGTACTTC. Translating it yields CASSWRGQETQYF. The chain links TRBV6-5 to TRBJ2-5; possibly TRBD2 for D (6 bases). Germline CDR1 is MNHEY and CDR2 is SVGAGI. Trimming took off 6 bases at V and 2 bases at J, with 10 bases between the two ends. The CDR3 has 13 amino acids.

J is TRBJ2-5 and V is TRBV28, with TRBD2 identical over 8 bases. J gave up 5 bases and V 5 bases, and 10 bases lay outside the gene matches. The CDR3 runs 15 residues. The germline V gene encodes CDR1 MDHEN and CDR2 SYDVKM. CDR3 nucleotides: TGTGCCAGCAGTAGGAGGACTAGCTTATGGGAGACCCAGTACTTC. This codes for CASSRRTSLWETQYF. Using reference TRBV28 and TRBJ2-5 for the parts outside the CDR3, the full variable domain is DVKVTQSSRYLVKRTGEKVFLECVQDMDHENMFWYRQDPGLGLRLIYFSYDVKMKEKGDIPEGYSVSREKKERFSLILESASTNQTSMYLCASSRRTSLWETQYFGPGTRLLVL.

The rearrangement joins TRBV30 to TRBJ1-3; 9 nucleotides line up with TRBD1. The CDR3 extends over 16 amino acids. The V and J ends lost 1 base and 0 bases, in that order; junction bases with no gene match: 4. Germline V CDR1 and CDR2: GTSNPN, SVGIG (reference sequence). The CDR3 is CAWSGTGDSSGNTIYF. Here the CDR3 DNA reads TGTGCCTGGAGTGGGACAGGGGATAGCTCTGGAAACACCATATATTTT.

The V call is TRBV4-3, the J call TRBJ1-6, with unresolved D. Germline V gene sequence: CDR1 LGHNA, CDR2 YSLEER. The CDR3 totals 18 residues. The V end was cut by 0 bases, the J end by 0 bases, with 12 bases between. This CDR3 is CASSQELPGSSYNSPLHF. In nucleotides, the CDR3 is TGCGCCAGCAGCCAAGAGCTACCCGGGAGCTCCTATAATTCACCCCTCCACTTT.

DNA for the CDR3: TGTGCCAGCTCACCAAATACAGGGGAAAGGAACACCATATATTTT. Translated, it gives CASSPNTGERNTIYF. The chain links TRBV18 to TRBJ1-3; 7 nucleotides match TRBD1. The CDR3 runs 15 residues. Germline V gives CDR1 KGHSH, CDR2 LQKENI. The ends lost 2 bases at V and 7 bases at J; junction bases unmatched: 8.

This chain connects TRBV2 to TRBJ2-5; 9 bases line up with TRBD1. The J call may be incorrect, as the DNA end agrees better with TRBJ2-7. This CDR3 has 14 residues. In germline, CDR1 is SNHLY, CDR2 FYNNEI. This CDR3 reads CASRGTGISYEQYF. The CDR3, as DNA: TGTGCCAGCAGGGGGACAGGGATCTCCTACGAGCAGTACTTC.

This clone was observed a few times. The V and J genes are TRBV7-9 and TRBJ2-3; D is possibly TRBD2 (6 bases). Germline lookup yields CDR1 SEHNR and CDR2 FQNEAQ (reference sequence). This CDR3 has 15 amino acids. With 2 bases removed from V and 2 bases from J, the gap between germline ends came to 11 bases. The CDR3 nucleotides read TGTGCCAGCAGCTTATCACTAGCCTACACAGATACGCAGTATTTT. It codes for CASSLSLAYTDTQYF.

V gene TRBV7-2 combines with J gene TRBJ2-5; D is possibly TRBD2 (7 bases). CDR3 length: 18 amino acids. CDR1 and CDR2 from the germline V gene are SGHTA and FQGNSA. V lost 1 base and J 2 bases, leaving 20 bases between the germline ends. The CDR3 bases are TGTGCCAGCAGCTTAGGCCCCCTCGTGCGGGGGACACAAGAGACCCAGTACTTC. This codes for CASSLGPLVRGTQETQYF.

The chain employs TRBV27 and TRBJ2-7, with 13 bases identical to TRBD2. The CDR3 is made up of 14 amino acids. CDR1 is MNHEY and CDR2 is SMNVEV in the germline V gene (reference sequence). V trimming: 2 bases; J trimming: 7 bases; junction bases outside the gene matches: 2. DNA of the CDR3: TGTGCCAGCAGTTTAAAGGGACTAGCGGGAGAGCAGTACTTC. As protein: CASSLKGLAGEQYF.

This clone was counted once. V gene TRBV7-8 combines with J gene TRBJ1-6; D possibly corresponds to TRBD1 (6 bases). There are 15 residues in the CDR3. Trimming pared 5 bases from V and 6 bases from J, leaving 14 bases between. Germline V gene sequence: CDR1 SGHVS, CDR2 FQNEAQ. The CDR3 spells CASSPQGYLNSPLHF. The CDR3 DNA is TGTGCCAGCAGCCCGCAGGGGTATCTTAATTCACCCCTCCACTTT.

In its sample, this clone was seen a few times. The CDR3 DNA sequence: TGTGCCAGCAGTTACACAGGGGCGCAATATGGCTACACCTTC. Encoded protein: CASSYTGAQYGYTF. The chain is built from TRBV6-5 and TRBJ1-2; 7 positions agree with TRBD1. V shed 2 bases and J 5 bases; nucleotides not matched to a gene: 5. The CDR3 has 14 amino acids. Germline CDR1 is MNHEY and CDR2 is SVGAGI.

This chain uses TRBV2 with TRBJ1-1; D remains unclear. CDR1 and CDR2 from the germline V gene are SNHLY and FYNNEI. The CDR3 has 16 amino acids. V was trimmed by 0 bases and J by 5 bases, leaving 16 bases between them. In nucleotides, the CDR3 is TGTGCCAGCAGTGAAGCGCAGAGGGCCTCTTGGACTGAAGCTTTCTTT. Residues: CASSEAQRASWTEAFF.

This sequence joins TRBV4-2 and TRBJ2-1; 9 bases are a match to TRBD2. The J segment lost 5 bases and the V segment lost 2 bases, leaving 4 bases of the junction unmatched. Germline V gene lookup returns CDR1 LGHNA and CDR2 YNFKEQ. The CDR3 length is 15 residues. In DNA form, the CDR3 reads TGTGCCAGCAGCCAACTAGCGGGATACGACAATGAGCAGTTCTTC. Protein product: CASSQLAGYDNEQFF.

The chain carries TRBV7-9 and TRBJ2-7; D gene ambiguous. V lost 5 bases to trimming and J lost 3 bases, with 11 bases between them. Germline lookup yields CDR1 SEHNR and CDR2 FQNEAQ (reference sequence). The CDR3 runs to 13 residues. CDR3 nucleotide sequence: TGTGCCAGCAGCCTACCTGGCGGCTACGAGCAGTACTTC. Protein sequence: CASSLPGGYEQYF.

This CDR3 is CASSLVWSANEKLFF. The CDR3 region has the DNA TGTGCCAGCAGCTTGGTGTGGTCAGCTAATGAAAAACTGTTTTTT. V usage is TRBV11-2 and J usage is TRBJ1-4; D unresolved. With 3 bases removed from V and 3 bases from J, the gap between germline ends came to 11 bases. CDR1 and CDR2 from the germline V gene are SGHAT and FQNNGV. This CDR3 comprises 15 residues. The full variable domain, its missing parts supplied by reference TRBV11-2 and TRBJ1-4, is EAGVAQSPRYKIIEKRQSVAFWCNPISGHATLYWYQQILGQGPKLLIQFQNNGVVDDSQLPKDRFSAERLKGVDSTLKIQPAKLEDSAVYLCASSLVWSANEKLFFGSGTQLSVL.

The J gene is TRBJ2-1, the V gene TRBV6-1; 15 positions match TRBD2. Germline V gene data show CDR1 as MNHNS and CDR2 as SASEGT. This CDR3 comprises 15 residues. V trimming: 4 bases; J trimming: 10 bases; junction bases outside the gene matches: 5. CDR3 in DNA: TGTGCCAGCAGTGCGGGACTAGCGGGGGGCTGGGAGCAGTTCTTC. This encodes CASSAGLAGGWEQFF.

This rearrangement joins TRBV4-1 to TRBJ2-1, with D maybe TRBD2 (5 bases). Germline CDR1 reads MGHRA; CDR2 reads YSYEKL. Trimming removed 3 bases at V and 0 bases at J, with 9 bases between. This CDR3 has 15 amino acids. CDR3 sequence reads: CASSQGEVSYNEQFF. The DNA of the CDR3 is TGCGCCAGCAGCCAGGGAGAGGTCTCCTACAATGAGCAGTTCTTC.